This TCR beta chain came from a study of blood T cell repertoires in COVID-19. About the research overall: Acute and convalescent COVID-19 samples came from the United States, Italy and Spain. T cells, B-cell-depleted T cells, or PBMCs provided the cDNA or gDNA that served as material.

The CDR3 has 15 amino acids. Germline CDR1 is SEHNR and CDR2 is FQNEAQ (reference sequence). The ends were cut back, 2 bases at V and 3 bases at J, with 13 bases in the middle. Using immunoSEQ multiplex PCR, the repertoire was profiled, and TCRdb retains in-frame clones only, with some absent. The data show 350,000 to 450,000 clones, with 86% seen just once and under 8.5% held by the top ten. This TCR came from a woman aged 60 to 75 with COVID-19, enrolled during active disease. Input material: peripheral blood. This chain joins TRBV7-9 and TRBJ1-2; TRBD1 might be the D (6 bases). The DNA for the CDR3 is TGTGCCAGCAGCTTATATCCCACAGGGCACTATGGCTACACCTTC. It codes for CASSLYPTGHYGYTF. Filled out from reference TRBV7-9 and TRBJ1-2, the complete variable domain reads DTGVSQNPRHKITKRGQNVTFRCDPISEHNRLYWYRQTLGQGPEFLTYFQNEAQLEKSRLLSDRFSAERPKGSFSTLEIQRTEQGDSAMYLCASSLYPTGHYGYTFGSGTRLTVV.